Below are 32 T cell receptor beta chains sequenced from a single sample in a study of PD-1 blockade in classical Hodgkin lymphoma. Some clones are missing from TCRdb's copy, which holds only in-frame ones; the method was immunoSEQ multiplex PCR. The sample records some 17,000 clones, around 80% being singletons. Following autologous stem cell transplantation, relapse occurred in every patient, and exposure to brentuximab vedotin varied. The starting material was peripheral blood mononuclear cells (PBMCs), obtained at baseline. All receptors derive from a human donor with classical Hodgkin lymphoma.

The CDR3 coding sequence is TGTGCCAGCAGTGAATGGGACAATCGCAATCAGCCCCAGCATTTT. Its translation is CASSEWDNRNQPQHF. V usage is TRBV6-1 and J usage is TRBJ1-5; D possibly corresponds to TRBD1 (6 bases). The CDR3 contains 15 residues. The ends were cut back, 2 bases at V and 2 bases at J, with 10 bases in the middle. The V gene's germline CDR1 is MNHNS and CDR2 SASEGT.

This clone was observed once. The CDR3 DNA reads as TGTGCCAGCAGCTTAGATGAGAGCACAGATACGCAGTATTTT. As protein: CASSLDESTDTQYF. V is TRBV11-3 and J is TRBJ2-3; D uncertain. The CDR3 extends over 14 amino acids. Trimming stripped 0 bases from V and 0 bases from J, with 4 bases between. Per germline, CDR1 SGHNT and CDR2 YENEEA.

The J gene is TRBJ2-2, the V gene TRBV30; D is unresolved. The V gene's germline CDR1 is GTSNPN and CDR2 SVGIG (reference sequence). V lost 4 bases and J 0 bases, leaving 9 bases between the germline ends. This CDR3 spans 14 amino acids. The CDR3 spells CAWTRTANTGELFF. The DNA of the CDR3 is TGTGCCTGGACCCGGACGGCGAACACCGGGGAGCTGTTTTTT.

The chain joins TRBV6-6 to TRBJ2-3; 11 bases are a match to TRBD2. Germline V gene data show CDR1 as MNHNY and CDR2 as SVGAGI (reference sequence). The CDR3 length is 14 residues. Unmatched junction bases numbered 6, after V lost 7 bases and J lost 6 bases. The CDR3 DNA follows: TGTGCCAGCATAGCGGGGGGGAGGAAGGATACGCAGTATTTT. Protein product: CASIAGGRKDTQYF.

Here the CDR3 reads CASSPPSTPYNEQFF. CDR3 coding DNA: TGTGCCAGCTCACCACCCAGCACCCCCTACAATGAGCAGTTCTTC. The chain recombines TRBV18 with TRBJ2-1; no reliable D call. Per germline, CDR1 KGHSH and CDR2 LQKENI. Trimming took off 0 bases at V and 2 bases at J, with 8 bases between the two ends. The CDR3 spans 15 residues.

This sequence joins TRBV6-6 and TRBJ2-3; the match to TRBD2 covers 10 bases. The V segment lost 4 bases and the J segment 6 bases; nucleotides outside the gene matches: 10. This CDR3 contains 16 residues. Germline-derived CDR1 and CDR2 are MNHNY and SVGAGI (reference sequence). The CDR3 loop reads CASSSQREGLVDTQYF. The CDR3 bases are TGTGCCAGCAGTTCGCAGCGGGAGGGCCTTGTGGATACGCAGTATTTT.

The rearrangement links TRBV5-6 to TRBJ2-2; no reliable D call. There are 18 residues in the CDR3. Trimming left V 3 bases short and J 1 base short, with 19 bases between. CDR1 and CDR2 from the germline V gene are SGHDT and YYEEEE. The CDR3 spells CASSWGSRHRLNTGELFF. CDR3 nucleotides: TGTGCCAGCAGCTGGGGATCGAGACACCGGCTGAACACCGGGGAGCTGTTTTTT.

CDR3 in amino acids: CASSFSTGTGSYEQYF. In DNA form, the CDR3 reads TGTGCCAGTAGTTTCTCTACCGGGACAGGGAGCTACGAGCAGTACTTC. This chain joins TRBV19 and TRBJ2-7; TRBD1 matches at 9 bases. Trimming removed 5 bases from V and 3 bases from J; junction bases left unmatched: 11. The CDR3 is 16 amino acids. Per the germline V gene, CDR1 is LNHDA and CDR2 is SQIVND (reference sequence).

This clone has just one count. The DNA is omitted, as the CDR3 cannot be located on it reliably, and the CDR3 follows TCRdb's listing. This chain uses TRBV5-4 with TRBJ2-7; TRBD1, the D gene given by the table, was not confirmed from the DNA. CDR1 and CDR2 from the germline V gene are SGHNT and YYREEE (reference sequence). 15 amino acids form the CDR3, both terminal residues included. CDR3 residues: CASSTSATGYEEQYF.

The genes are TRBV7-9 and TRBJ1-1, with D possibly being TRBD1 (6 bases). V lost 4 bases to trimming and J lost 1 base, with 16 bases between them. Germline lookup yields CDR1 SEHNR and CDR2 FQNEAQ (reference sequence). The CDR3 runs 16 residues. CDR3 region: CASSSRGGGENTEAFF. For the CDR3, the DNA is TGTGCCAGCAGCTCTAGGGGGGGAGGAGAGAACACTGAAGCTTTCTTT. Full variable domain (remainder filled in from reference TRBV7-9 and TRBJ1-1): DTGVSQNPRHKITKRGQNVTFRCDPISEHNRLYWYRQTLGQGPEFLTYFQNEAQLEKSRLLSDRFSAERPKGSFSTLEIQRTEQGDSAMYLCASSSRGGGENTEAFFGQGTRLTVV.

Only a few counts were recorded for this clone. This CDR3 reads CASSLTGGAEKLFF. In DNA, the CDR3 is TGTGCCAGCAGCTTAACCGGGGGAGCCGAAAAACTGTTTTTT. The V call is TRBV7-3, the J call TRBJ1-4, with D perhaps TRBD1 (5 bases). Germline assignment: CDR1 SGHTA and CDR2 FQGTGA. V was cut by 0 bases and J by 8 bases, with 10 bases left in between. There are 14 residues in the CDR3.

The chain links TRBV28 to TRBJ1-5; 9 nucleotides agree with TRBD1. V lost 5 bases, J lost 2 bases, and 4 bases stayed unmatched. Germline loops: CDR1 MDHEN, CDR2 SYDVKM. This CDR3 has 15 residues. The CDR3 sequence is CASSGQGSGNQPQHF. The CDR3 DNA follows: TGTGCCAGCAGTGGACAGGGGTCCGGCAATCAGCCCCAGCATTTT.

This clone is a singleton in its sample. In the same sample, other DNA sequences code for this CDR3. This chain joins TRBV7-9 and TRBJ2-3; 9 bases match TRBD2. Germline values: CDR1 SEHNR, CDR2 FQNEAQ (reference sequence). The CDR3 totals 14 residues. Losses at the gene ends were 2 bases for V and 3 bases for J; bases not matched to a gene: 0. CDR3 nucleotide sequence: TGTGCCAGCAGCTTAAGCGGGGGGACAGATACGCAGTATTTT. Residues: CASSLSGGTDTQYF.

The rearrangement links TRBV5-6 to TRBJ1-2; D might be TRBD1 (6 bases). CDR1 SGHDT and CDR2 YYEEEE come from the germline V gene. The CDR3 runs to 15 residues. The ends were cut back, 3 bases at V and 4 bases at J, with 16 bases in the middle. Here the CDR3 reads CASSSHWTALYGYTF. CDR3 sequence (DNA): TGTGCCAGCAGCTCTCATTGGACAGCGCTCTATGGCTACACCTTC.

The rearrangement uses TRBV4-3 and TRBJ2-1; 13 nucleotides agree with TRBD2. Looked up from germline, CDR1 is LGHNA and CDR2 is YSLEER. This CDR3 has 16 residues. Trimming at V came to 3 bases and at J to 3 bases, leaving 2 bases not matched to a gene. The CDR3 sequence: CASSQGLAGIYNEQFF. DNA for the CDR3: TGCGCCAGCAGCCAGGGACTAGCGGGGATCTACAATGAGCAGTTCTTC.

This clone is a singleton in its sample. The V call is TRBV25-1, the J call TRBJ1-2, with a weak D call TRBD1 (5 bases). The CDR3 runs to 13 residues. Germline lookup yields CDR1 MGHDK and CDR2 SYGVNS. V lost 3 bases and J 8 bases, leaving 13 bases between the germline ends. The CDR3 protein is CASSDRAAEGYTF. CDR3 bases: TGTGCCAGCAGTGACAGGGCCGCTGAGGGCTACACCTTC.

This clone has a handful of counts. The chain is built from TRBV5-1 and TRBJ2-1; 7 nucleotides agree with TRBD1. V shed 5 bases, J shed 2 bases, and the junction held 7 bases outside the gene matches. Looked up from germline, CDR1 is SGHRS and CDR2 is YFSETQ. The CDR3 consists of 15 residues. CDR3 loop: CASRLTGNTYNEQFF. CDR3 DNA sequence: TGCGCCAGCAGATTGACAGGGAATACCTACAATGAGCAGTTCTTC.

There are a few counts of this clone. The chain joins TRBV28 to TRBJ1-4; 7 bases line up with TRBD1. Looked up from germline, CDR1 is MDHEN and CDR2 is SYDVKM. The V and J ends lost 3 bases and 4 bases, in that order; junction bases with no gene match: 8. This CDR3 comprises 16 residues. Here the CDR3 reads CASSFGQASLNEKLFF. CDR3 nucleotides: TGTGCCAGCAGTTTTGGACAGGCCTCACTTAATGAAAAACTGTTTTTT. Variable domain in full (rest from reference TRBV28 and TRBJ1-4): DVKVTQSSRYLVKRTGEKVFLECVQDMDHENMFWYRQDPGLGLRLIYFSYDVKMKEKGDIPEGYSVSREKKERFSLILESASTNQTSMYLCASSFGQASLNEKLFFGSGTQLSVL.

V is TRBV6-6 and J is TRBJ2-3; tentative D call: TRBD2 (5 bases). There are 14 residues in the CDR3. Germline V lookup: CDR1 MNHNY, CDR2 SVGAGI (reference sequence). The V and J ends lost 6 bases and 5 bases respectively, with 15 bases between them. CDR3 nucleotide sequence: TGTGCCAGCAGCCCCCGGCTGAGGGAAGATACGCAGTATTTT. Residues: CASSPRLREDTQYF.

The chain employs TRBV29-1 and TRBJ2-7; TRBD2 might be the D (6 bases). There are 12 residues in the CDR3. V gave up 4 bases and J gave up 7 bases, with 14 bases separating them. From germline, CDR1 is SQVTM and CDR2 ANQGSEA. The chain's CDR3 is CSVGQPAGEQYF. The CDR3 DNA sequence: TGCAGCGTTGGGCAACCTGCGGGGGAGCAGTACTTC.

This clone appeared once. The chain links TRBV18 to TRBJ2-1; D gene ambiguous. This CDR3 spans 13 amino acids. CDR1 KGHSH and CDR2 LQKENI come from the germline V gene. V gave up 1 base and J gave up 6 bases, with 7 bases separating them. CDR3 DNA sequence: TGTGCCAGCTCACCACGTCTCAGCAATGAGCAGTTCTTC. Amino acid sequence: CASSPRLSNEQFF.

The chain carries TRBV30 and TRBJ2-7; 7 nucleotides match TRBD2. CDR1 is GTSNPN and CDR2 is SVGIG in the germline V gene (reference sequence). The CDR3 covers 13 residues. The V gene end was trimmed by 1 base and the J gene end by 1 base; junction bases not matched to a gene: 1. The CDR3 nucleotides are TGTGCCTGGAGTGGGGGAGGGTCCTACGAGCAGTACTTC. Its protein product is CAWSGGGSYEQYF.

The chain recombines TRBV4-1 with TRBJ2-3, with D perhaps TRBD1 or TRBD2 (5 bases each). The CDR3 sequence is 13 residues long. CDR1 and CDR2 (germline): MGHRA, YSYEKL. V gave up 3 bases and J gave up 5 bases, with 9 bases separating them. CDR3 sequence reads: CASSQGTLDTQYF. CDR3 DNA sequence: TGCGCCAGCAGCCAGGGGACGTTAGATACGCAGTATTTT.

By share, this clone counts as medium-sized (0.01 to 0.1%). The rearrangement links TRBV7-2 to TRBJ2-7; a weak D match, TRBD1 (6 bases). CDR3 length: 14 residues. V shed 7 bases and J shed 4 bases, with 17 bases lying between them. Germline CDR1 and CDR2: SGHTA and FQGNSA. This CDR3 is CASTLQRGLYEQYF. The CDR3 nucleotides read TGTGCCAGCACCCTCCAGAGGGGGTTGTACGAGCAGTACTTC.

This chain joins TRBV9 and TRBJ2-7; 13 positions agree with TRBD2. The trim removed 4 bases at V and 5 bases at J, leaving 12 bases unmatched. CDR1 is SGDLS, CDR2 YYNGEE, per germline. The CDR3 contains 17 residues. CDR3 amino acids: CASSPYPGLAGANEQYF. Written as DNA, the CDR3 is TGTGCCAGCAGCCCCTACCCCGGACTAGCGGGAGCCAACGAGCAGTACTTC.

The chain uses TRBV30 and TRBJ1-2; 8 nucleotides line up with TRBD1. Germline V gene data show CDR1 as GTSNPN and CDR2 as SVGIG (reference sequence). The trim removed 4 bases at V and 8 bases at J, leaving 9 bases unmatched. The CDR3 contains 13 residues. The CDR3 nucleotides are TGTGCCTGGAACTTAGACAGGGGAGGGGGCTACACCTTC. This gives the protein CAWNLDRGGGYTF.

The rearrangement joins TRBV5-6 to TRBJ1-5; D unclear. CDR3 size: 13 residues. V was clipped by 0 bases and J by 6 bases, with 7 bases between them. From germline, CDR1 is SGHDT and CDR2 YYEEEE. CDR3 sequence: CASSLGGGQPQHF. The CDR3 region has the DNA TGTGCCAGCAGCTTGGGGGGAGGTCAGCCCCAGCATTTT.

The chain employs TRBV2 and TRBJ2-7; 7 bases align to TRBD1. V trimming: 9 bases; J trimming: 9 bases; junction bases outside the gene matches: 14. From germline, CDR1 is SNHLY and CDR2 FYNNEI. This CDR3 comprises 13 residues. This CDR3 is CARQGPTGPGQYF. CDR3 DNA: TGTGCCAGACAGGGGCCGACTGGGCCGGGGCAGTACTTC.

V usage is TRBV18 and J usage is TRBJ2-5, with TRBD1 as a possible D gene (5 bases). CDR3 length: 14 amino acids. Germline V gene sequence: CDR1 KGHSH, CDR2 LQKENI. Deletions cut 6 bases from V and 1 base from J, with 12 bases between. The CDR3 is CASSRVVSQETQYF. CDR3 nucleotide sequence: TGTGCCAGCTCCAGGGTGGTCAGCCAAGAGACCCAGTACTTC.

The chain uses TRBV12-5 and TRBJ1-1, with D uncertain. The ends were cut back, 0 bases at V and 1 base at J, with 9 bases in the middle. This CDR3 is 15 amino acids long. Per germline, CDR1 LGHNT and CDR2 FRNRAP. CDR3 protein: CASGLVRRENTEAFF. CDR3 sequence (DNA): TGTGCTAGTGGTTTGGTACGTAGGGAGAACACTGAAGCTTTCTTT.

In its sample, this clone was seen a few times. The chain uses TRBV9 and TRBJ2-5, with D perhaps TRBD2 (6 bases). The length of the CDR3 is 13 residues. Germline CDR1 SGDLS, CDR2 YYNGEE. The ends were cut back, 3 bases at V and 5 bases at J, with 11 bases in the middle. CDR3 loop: CASSGDLGETQYF. CDR3 sequence (DNA): TGTGCCAGCAGCGGGGACTTGGGGGAGACCCAGTACTTC. The full variable domain, completed using reference TRBV9 and TRBJ2-5, is DSGVTQTPKHLITATGQRVTLRCSPRSGDLSVYWYQQSLDQGLQFLIQYYNGEERAKGNILERFSAQQFPDLHSELNLSSLELGDSALYFCASSGDLGETQYFGPGTRLLVL.

This clone appeared once. This chain connects TRBV7-2 to TRBJ1-3; D not certain. This CDR3 is built from 17 residues. CDR1 and CDR2 from the germline V gene are SGHTA and FQGNSA. V lost 1 base to trimming and J lost 4 bases, with 17 bases between them. The CDR3, as DNA: TGTGCCAGCAGCTTAGAGTCTGGTAGGGTAAAAGGAAACACCATATATTTT. Translated, it gives CASSLESGRVKGNTIYF. Filled out from reference TRBV7-2 and TRBJ1-3, the complete variable domain reads GAGVSQSPSNKVTEKGKDVELRCDPISGHTALYWYRQSLGQGLEFLIYFQGNSAPDKSGLPSDRFSAERTGGSVSTLTIQRTQQEDSAVYLCASSLESGRVKGNTIYFGEGSWLTVV.